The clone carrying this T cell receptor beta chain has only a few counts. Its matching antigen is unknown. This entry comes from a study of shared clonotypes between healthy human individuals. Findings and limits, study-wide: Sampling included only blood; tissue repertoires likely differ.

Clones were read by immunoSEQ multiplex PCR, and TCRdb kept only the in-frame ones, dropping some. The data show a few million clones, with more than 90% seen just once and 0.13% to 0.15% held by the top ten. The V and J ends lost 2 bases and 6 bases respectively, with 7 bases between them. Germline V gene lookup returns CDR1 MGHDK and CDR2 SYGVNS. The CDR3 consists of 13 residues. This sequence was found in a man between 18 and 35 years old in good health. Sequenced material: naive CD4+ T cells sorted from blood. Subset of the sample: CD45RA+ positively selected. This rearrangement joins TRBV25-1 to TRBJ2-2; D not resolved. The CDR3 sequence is CASSERVAGELFF. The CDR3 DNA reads TGTGCCAGCAGTGAAAGGGTCGCCGGGGAGCTGTTTTTT.